This T cell receptor beta chain was identified during a study of early stage breast cancer tumors. V was cut by 0 bases and J by 4 bases, with 12 bases left in between. CDR3 size: 15 residues. CDR1 MNHNY and CDR2 SVGAGI come from the germline V gene (reference sequence). Each sample had two DNA replicates, around 0.53 ug blood or 1.5 ug tissue. Only in-frame clones appear in the TCRdb table, and some are missing; sequencing was by immunoSEQ multiplex PCR. Among about 46,000 clones listed, over 75% were seen once. The chain has TRBV6-6 and TRBJ1-2, with D unresolved. Sample: blood. The receptor comes from a person aged 35-55 years with breast cancer. The CDR3 reads CASSYSTSGSYGYTF. The CDR3 DNA reads TGTGCCAGCAGTTACTCGACCTCCGGGAGCTATGGCTACACCTTC.